Below are 10 T cell receptor beta chains sequenced from a single sample in a study of shared clonotypes between healthy human individuals. Generated by immunoSEQ multiplex PCR, the TCRdb table keeps only in-frame clones and is missing some. The data show 2 million to 2.5 million clones, 85% to 95% seen once. CD45RO-negative, CCR7-positively selected cells formed the naive CD8 fraction, excluding terminally differentiated effector memory CD45RA+ cells. Source material: naive CD8+ T cells from PBMCs. The receptors were sampled from a man younger than 35 in good health. Some clones in this sample may be carry-over from other donors' samples.

The V gene is TRBV28, the J gene TRBJ2-3; TRBD1 matches 7 bases. This CDR3 has 14 residues. The V gene end was trimmed by 3 bases and the J gene end by 3 bases; junction bases not matched to a gene: 3. Germline V gene sequence: CDR1 MDHEN, CDR2 SYDVKM. The CDR3 nucleotides are TGTGCCAGCAGTTTTTCCAGGGGGACAGATACGCAGTATTTT. Protein product: CASSFSRGTDTQYF.

The V gene is TRBV11-2, the J gene TRBJ2-1; TRBD2 agrees at 10 bases. Germline loops: CDR1 SGHAT, CDR2 FQNNGV. CDR3 length: 18 residues. V lost 1 base, J lost 2 bases, and 8 bases stayed unmatched. CDR3 DNA: TGTGCCAGCAGCTTAGTAAAGGCTAGCGGGAGTACCTACAATGAGCAGTTCTTC. Its protein product is CASSLVKASGSTYNEQFF.

This chain joins TRBV9 and TRBJ2-3; the D gene is possibly TRBD2 (5 bases). CDR3 length equals 15 residues. V was shortened by 0 bases and J by 0 bases, with 8 bases between the two germline ends. Germline-derived CDR1 and CDR2 are SGDLS and YYNGEE. The CDR3 bases are TGTGCCAGCAGCGTAGGTCCGGGGAGCACAGATACGCAGTATTTT. Residues: CASSVGPGSTDTQYF. The variable domain in full, completed from reference TRBV9 and TRBJ2-3, reads DSGVTQTPKHLITATGQRVTLRCSPRSGDLSVYWYQQSLDQGLQFLIQYYNGEERAKGNILERFSAQQFPDLHSELNLSSLELGDSALYFCASSVGPGSTDTQYFGPGTRLTVL.

This chain uses TRBV11-3 with TRBJ2-1; D is unclear. The germline V and J ends were trimmed by 5 bases and 10 bases, with 15 bases remaining between them. The CDR3 sequence is 13 residues long. Germline V gives CDR1 SGHNT, CDR2 YENEEA. The CDR3 loop is CASSNPQPPEQFF. The CDR3 DNA is TGTGCCAGCAGCAACCCCCAACCGCCCGAGCAGTTCTTC.

The CDR3 here is CASSFYSDGYEQYF. CDR3 in DNA: TGTGCCAGCAGTTTTTATTCTGATGGTTACGAGCAGTACTTC. The V and J genes are TRBV28 and TRBJ2-7; D uncertain. The V end was cut by 3 bases, the J end by 4 bases, with 13 bases between. Germline assignment: CDR1 MDHEN and CDR2 SYDVKM. The CDR3 runs to 14 residues.

The rearrangement joins TRBV30 to TRBJ2-7, with D unclear. The CDR3 spans 16 residues. Trimming stripped 0 bases from V and 2 bases from J, with 17 bases between. CDR1 and CDR2 (germline): GTSNPN, SVGIG (reference sequence). This CDR3 reads CAWSVLGESATYEQYF. The CDR3 bases are TGTGCCTGGAGTGTACTCGGAGAATCGGCGACCTACGAGCAGTACTTC. Filled out from reference TRBV30 and TRBJ2-7, the complete variable domain reads SQTIHQWPATLVQPVGSPLSLECTVEGTSNPNLYWYRQAAGRGLQLLFYSVGIGQISSEVPQNLSASRPQDRQFILSSKKLLLSDSGFYLCAWSVLGESATYEQYFGPGTRLTVT.

The chain employs TRBV10-3 and TRBJ2-3; possibly TRBD1 for D (6 bases). V lost 6 bases and J lost 0, with 13 bases in between. Germline V gives CDR1 ENHRY, CDR2 SYGVKD. The CDR3 sequence is 15 residues long. The CDR3 bases are TGTGCCATCAGCACGACAGGAGAAAGCACAGATACGCAGTATTTT. Its protein product is CAISTTGESTDTQYF.

The V and J genes are TRBV11-2 and TRBJ2-7; 11 positions match TRBD1. Germline CDR1 is SGHAT and CDR2 is FQNNGV. V lost 3 bases to trimming and J lost 3 bases; unmatched junction nucleotides: 7. This CDR3 comprises 16 residues. The CDR3 sequence is CASSLGQGVTYYEQYF. DNA for the CDR3: TGTGCCAGCAGCTTGGGACAGGGGGTAACTTACTACGAGCAGTACTTC.

This chain links TRBV28 with TRBJ2-3, with 14 bases lining up with TRBD2. Germline CDR1 reads MDHEN; CDR2 reads SYDVKM. J lost 5 bases, V lost 5 bases, and 9 bases had no gene match. This CDR3 is built from 17 residues. CDR3 DNA sequence: TGTGCCAGCAGTGCAACGACTAGCGGGAGGGAGGGAGATACGCAGTATTTT. It translates to CASSATTSGREGDTQYF.

The chain combines TRBV4-3 with TRBJ2-1; 7 bases line up with TRBD1. Germline V lookup: CDR1 LGHNA, CDR2 YSLEER. The CDR3 has 16 residues. The V segment lost 3 bases and the J segment 1 base; nucleotides outside the gene matches: 6. CDR3 sequence: CASSQERTGSYNEQFF. The CDR3 region has the DNA TGCGCCAGCAGCCAGGAAAGGACAGGTTCCTACAATGAGCAGTTCTTC.